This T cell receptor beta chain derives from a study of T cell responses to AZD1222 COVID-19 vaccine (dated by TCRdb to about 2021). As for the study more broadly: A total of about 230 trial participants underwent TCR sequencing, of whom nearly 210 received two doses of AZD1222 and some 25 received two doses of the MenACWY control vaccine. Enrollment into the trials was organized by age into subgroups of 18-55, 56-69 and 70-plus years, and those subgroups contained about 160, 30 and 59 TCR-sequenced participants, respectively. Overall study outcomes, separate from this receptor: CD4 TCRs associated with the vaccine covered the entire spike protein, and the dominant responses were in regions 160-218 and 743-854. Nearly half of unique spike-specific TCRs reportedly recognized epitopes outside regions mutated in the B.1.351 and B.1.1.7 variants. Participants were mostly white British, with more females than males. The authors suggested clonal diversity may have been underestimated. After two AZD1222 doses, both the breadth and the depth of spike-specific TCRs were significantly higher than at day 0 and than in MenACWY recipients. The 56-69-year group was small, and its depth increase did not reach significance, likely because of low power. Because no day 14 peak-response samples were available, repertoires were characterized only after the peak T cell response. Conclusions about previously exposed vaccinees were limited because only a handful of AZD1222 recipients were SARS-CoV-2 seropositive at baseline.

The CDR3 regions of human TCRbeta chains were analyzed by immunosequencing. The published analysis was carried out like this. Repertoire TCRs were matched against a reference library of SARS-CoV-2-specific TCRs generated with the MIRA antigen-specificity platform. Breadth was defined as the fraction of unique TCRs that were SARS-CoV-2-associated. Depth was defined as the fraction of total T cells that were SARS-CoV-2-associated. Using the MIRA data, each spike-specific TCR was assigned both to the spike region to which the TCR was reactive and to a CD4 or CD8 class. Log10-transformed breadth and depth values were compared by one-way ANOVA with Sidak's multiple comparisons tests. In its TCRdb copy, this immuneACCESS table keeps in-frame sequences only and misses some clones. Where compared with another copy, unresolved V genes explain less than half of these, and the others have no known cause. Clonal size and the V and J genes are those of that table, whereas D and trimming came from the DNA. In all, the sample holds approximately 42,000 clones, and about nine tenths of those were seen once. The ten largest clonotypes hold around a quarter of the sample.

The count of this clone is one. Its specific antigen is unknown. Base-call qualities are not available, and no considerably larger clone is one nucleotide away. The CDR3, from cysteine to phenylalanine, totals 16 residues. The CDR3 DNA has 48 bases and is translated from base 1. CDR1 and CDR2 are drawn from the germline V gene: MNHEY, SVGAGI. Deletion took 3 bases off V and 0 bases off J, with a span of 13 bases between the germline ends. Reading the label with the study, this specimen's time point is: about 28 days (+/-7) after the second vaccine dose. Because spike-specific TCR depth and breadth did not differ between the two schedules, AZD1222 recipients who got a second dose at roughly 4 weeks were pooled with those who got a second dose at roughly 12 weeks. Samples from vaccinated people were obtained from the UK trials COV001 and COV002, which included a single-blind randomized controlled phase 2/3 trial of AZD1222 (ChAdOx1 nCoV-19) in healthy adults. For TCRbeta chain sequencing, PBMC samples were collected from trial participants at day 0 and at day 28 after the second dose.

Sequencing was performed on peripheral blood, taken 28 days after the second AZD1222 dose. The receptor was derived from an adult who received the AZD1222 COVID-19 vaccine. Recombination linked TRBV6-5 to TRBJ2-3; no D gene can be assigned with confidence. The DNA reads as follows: TGTGCCAGCAGTTATCAGATAACCTATAGCACAGATACGCAGTATTTT. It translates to CASSYQITYSTDTQYF.